In its sample, the clone carrying this T cell receptor (beta chain) was seen many times. Time point noted: newly diagnosed GD, antithyroid drugs for less than 3 months. With RNA extracted from PBMCs as input, the TCR library was made. The data originate from a study of regulatory T cells in long-lasting Graves disease. In building TCR beta libraries, iRepertoire HTBI primers were used together with Arm-PCR of CDR3 regions. Each CDR3 protein is one row after TCRdb ran MiXCR on the multiplex PCR reads. In the table there are roughly 430,000 distinct CDR3 sequences, roughly 17% of which are singletons. Germline values: CDR1 MDHEN, CDR2 SYDVKM. CDR3 length: 13 amino acids. J gave up 8 bases and V 6 bases, and 8 bases lay outside the gene matches. These same data were also listed under a study on T cells in Graves' hyperthyroidism and ophthalmopathy.

The receptor's source is a young woman with Graves disease. The rearrangement links TRBV28 to TRBJ1-2, with 8 bases that match TRBD1. The specimen was peripheral blood mononuclear cells (PBMCs), collected at new diagnosis, from a patient treated with antithyroid drugs. Written as DNA, the CDR3 is TGTGCCAGCAGCTGGACAGGGACGGAGGGCTACACCTTC. This codes for CASSWTGTEGYTF.